One and the same sample provided the 6 T cell receptor beta chains below, sequenced in a study of cytomegalovirus exposure and HLA in healthy donors. The PCR ran on 60 Vbeta and 13 Jbeta primers. TCRdb's copy holds only in-frame clones and misses some; the assay was immunoSEQ multiplex PCR. The sample holds approximately 89,000 clones; approximately 56% are singletons and the top ten take 5.5%. Sequencing was carried out using PBMCs. The receptors shown here come from a woman aged 25-40 years in good health and CMV-seropositive.

The chain couples TRBV15 to TRBJ1-4; TRBD1 aligns across 7 bases. The CDR3 runs 15 residues. V shed 0 bases and J 8 bases; nucleotides not matched to a gene: 6. Looked up from germline, CDR1 is LNHNV and CDR2 is YYDKDF (reference sequence). The chain's CDR3 is CATSREGLTGEKLFF. DNA of the CDR3: TGTGCCACCAGCAGAGAAGGTCTGACAGGGGAAAAACTGTTTTTT.

The chain combines TRBV9 with TRBJ2-1; 10 nucleotides line up with TRBD2. Germline assignment: CDR1 SGDLS and CDR2 YYNGEE. The trim removed 1 base at V and 2 bases at J, leaving 9 bases unmatched. The CDR3 spans 18 residues. CDR3 region: CASSVYKSGGAAYNEQFF. The CDR3 DNA is TGTGCCAGCAGCGTATACAAGAGCGGGGGGGCGGCCTACAATGAGCAGTTCTTC.

V usage is TRBV5-1 and J usage is TRBJ2-7, with D perhaps TRBD2 (6 bases). From germline, CDR1 is SGHRS and CDR2 YFSETQ. The V end lost 0 bases, the J end lost 2 bases, and 12 bases lay between the germline ends. The CDR3 extends over 15 amino acids. CDR3 sequence (DNA): TGCGCCAGCAGCTTGGTCTCAGCTAGCGCCTACGAGCAGTACTTC. It yields the protein CASSLVSASAYEQYF.

This sequence joins TRBV9 and TRBJ1-2; 7 bases fit TRBD1. The V gene's germline CDR1 is SGDLS and CDR2 YYNGEE. V lost 4 bases and J lost 4; bases outside the gene matches: 10. The CDR3 extends over 15 amino acids. This CDR3 is CASSSRTGEGYGYTF. CDR3 in DNA: TGTGCCAGCAGCTCCAGGACAGGCGAGGGCTATGGCTACACCTTC.

With respect to this clone: The junction and the germline gene differ at one end; a read error may be behind it. V usage is TRBV10-3 and J usage is TRBJ1-2, with 8 bases that match TRBD1. The CDR3 is 15 residues long. Germline V CDR1 and CDR2: ENHRY, SYGVKD. CDR3 loop: CAISESSGQGGGYPF. The CDR3 nucleotides are TGTGCCATCAGTGAGTCATCCGGACAGGGCGGTGGCTACCCCTTC.

The V call is TRBV19, the J call TRBJ1-5, with TRBD1 matching 10 bases. The CDR3 runs to 15 residues. V gave up 4 bases and J gave up 6 bases; unmatched junction bases: 6. The germline V gene encodes CDR1 LNHDA and CDR2 SQIVND (reference sequence). The CDR3 loop is CASSNRQGASQPQHF. As DNA, the CDR3 is TGTGCCAGTAGTAACAGACAGGGGGCCTCTCAGCCCCAGCATTTT.